Listed below are T cell receptor beta chains from one sample, sequenced in a study of response to subunit inactivated influenza vaccine. Via MiXCR, TCRdb re-called the RT-PCR reads, giving one row per CDR3 protein. The table shows around 530,000 distinct CDR3 sequences, with 15% to 20% occurring only once. The sequencing used CD4+ T cells sorted from PBMCs, collected approximately 25 months after vaccination. These receptors were taken from a man aged 45 to 75 who received an inactivated influenza vaccine. CDR3s include the opening cysteine and the closing phenylalanine or tryptophan. The D gene is left open where the match is weak. Size is stated for part of the rows, as once, few or many counts, or as a class when the clone is expanded.

>TRBJ2-7|TRBV3-1|NA|NA
TGTGCCAGCAGCCAAGAGGAATCCCGGCAGTACTTC
CASSQEESRQYF
>TRBJ1-5|TRBV10-3|NA|few
TGTGCCATCAGTGACCTCTCTAGCAATCAGCCCCAGCATTTT
CAISDLSSNQPQHF
>TRBJ1-1|TRBV7-2|NA|few
TGTGCCAGCAGCTGGAGCAGCGCTGAAGCTTTCTTT
CASSWSSAEAFF
>TRBJ1-1|TRBV20-1|NA|few
TGCAGCTCAACGGGGGGTTTGGGCACTGAAGCTTTCTTT
CSSTGGLGTEAFF
>TRBJ2-3|TRBV2|TRBD2|many
TGTGCCATCCGACAAGCGGGGGGCTACACAGATACGCAGTATTTT
CAIRQAGGYTDTQYF
>TRBJ2-7|TRBV20-1|TRBD1|few
TGCAGTGCTAGGAACAGGGGGAGGACCTACGAGCAGTACTTC
CSARNRGRTYEQYF
>TRBJ2-4|TRBV20-1|TRBD1|few
TGCAGTGCTAGAGGCCAGGACAGGGGAGTTAACATTCAGTACTTC
CSARGQDRGVNIQYF
>TRBJ2-1|TRBV7-6|NA|many
TGTGCCAGCAGCTTAGGCACCCTGGGCTCCTACAATGAGCAGTTCTTC
CASSLGTLGSYNEQFF
>TRBJ2-7|TRBV7-2|NA|NA
TGTGCCAGCAGGTCAGGGATTTCGGGCGAGCAGTACTTC
CASRSGISGEQYF
>TRBJ1-3|TRBV6-1|TRBD1|few
TGTGCCAGCAGTGTCCTGAGGACAGGGACTGGAAACACCATATATTTT
CASSVLRTGTGNTIYF
>TRBJ2-7|TRBV5-1|TRBD1|few
TGCGCCAGCAGCGCCGGGGACAGTTTGCAGCAGTACTTC
CASSAGDSLQQYF
>TRBJ1-5|TRBV27|NA|few
TGTGCCAGCAGTTTATCGAATTCTCCTAATCAGCCCCAGCATTTT
CASSLSNSPNQPQHF
>TRBJ2-1|TRBV11-3|NA|NA
TGTGCCAGCAGCCCGGACGACTCCTACAATGAGCAGTTCTTC
CASSPDDSYNEQFF
>TRBJ2-3|TRBV7-9|NA|NA
TGTGCCAGCAGCTTTAAGGCAGATACGCAGTATTTT
CASSFKADTQYF
>TRBJ2-3|TRBV7-2|NA|NA
TGTGCCAGCAGCTCTCTCCGGGGAAGGGCAGATACGCAGTATTTT
CASSSLRGRADTQYF
>TRBJ1-2|TRBV3-1|NA|few
TGTGCCAGCAGCCAATTGGCAGGCAACTATGGCTACACCTTC
CASSQLAGNYGYTF
>TRBJ2-3|TRBV20-1|NA|NA
TGCAGTGCTAGTGGGCTGGGGGTTCGAGATACGCAGTATTTT
CSASGLGVRDTQYF
>TRBJ2-3|TRBV9|TRBD1|NA
TGTGCCAGCAGCGCGACAGGGAGTACGGTAGATACGCAGTATTTT
CASSATGSTVDTQYF
>TRBJ2-2|TRBV27|NA|many
TGTGCCAGCAGTATAACTGGGACCGGGGAGCTGTTTTTT
CASSITGTGELFF
>TRBJ1-4|TRBV12-3/TRBV12-4|NA|few
TGTGCCAGCAGTTTGTTAGGGGTTGGCGAAAAACTGTTTTTT
CASSLLGVGEKLFF
>TRBJ1-4|TRBV4-2|NA|few
TGTGCCAGCAGCCATGATGAAAAACTGTTTTTT
CASSHDEKLFF
>TRBJ2-5|TRBV4-1|NA|NA
TGCGCCAGCAGCCAAGTCCGAAGGGGACCAAATGGGACCCAGTACTTC
CASSQVRRGPNGTQYF
>TRBJ2-3|TRBV9|TRBD2|NA
TGTGCCAGCAGCGTAGGGACTAGCGGACCCACAGATACGCAGTATTTT
CASSVGTSGPTDTQYF
>TRBJ2-5|TRBV28|TRBD1|NA
TGTGCCAGCAGTTTGCTCCGGGACAGGGGGCTTGGGACCCAGTACTTC
CASSLLRDRGLGTQYF
>TRBJ1-1|TRBV20-1|NA|NA
TGCAGTGCTAATCATAACACTGAAGCTTTCTTT
CSANHNTEAFF
>TRBJ1-4|TRBV4-3|NA|NA
TGCGCCAGCAGCCAAGATAGTAGTGAAAAACTGTTTTTT
CASSQDSSEKLFF
>TRBJ1-5|TRBV29-1|NA|few
TGCAGCGTTTGGAACCCAGATCAGCCCCAGCATTTT
CSVWNPDQPQHF
>TRBJ2-1|TRBV29-1|TRBD1|few
TGCAGCGTTAAGGGGGCGACAGCCTCCTACAATGAGCAGTTCTTC
CSVKGATASYNEQFF
>TRBJ1-4|TRBV12-3/TRBV12-4|NA|NA
TGTGCCAGCAGTTTTGGGGATGAAAAACTGTTTTTT
CASSFGDEKLFF
>TRBJ2-5|TRBV5-1|NA|many
TGCGCCAGCAGCTTGGCCCCGACAATTCAAGAGACCCAGTACTTC
CASSLAPTIQETQYF
>TRBJ1-2|TRBV20-1|TRBD1|few
TGCAGTGCTGGAGATGCGCCGGGACAGGGGACGTATGGCTACACCTTC
CSAGDAPGQGTYGYTF
>TRBJ2-7|TRBV7-9|NA|many
TGTGCCAGCAGCTTAGTGGCTAGAGGATACGAGCAGTACTTC
CASSLVARGYEQYF
>TRBJ2-1|TRBV6-2/TRBV6-3|TRBD2|NA
TGTGCCAGCAATCAACATAGCGGGGCGAGCTCCTACAATGAGCAGTTCTTC
CASNQHSGASSYNEQFF
>TRBJ2-7|TRBV5-4|NA|NA
TGTGCCAGCAGCTTGGGGGGAGCCGGGTCTTTCTACGAGCAGTACTTC
CASSLGGAGSFYEQYF
>TRBJ1-2|TRBV4-3|NA|few
TGCGCCAGCAGCCAAGATGTGGGGGCAGCACGCCTTAACTATGGCTACACCTTC
CASSQDVGAARLNYGYTF
>TRBJ1-2|TRBV15|NA|few
TGTGCCACCAGGGGGGACCTCGGCTATGGCTACACCTTC
CATRGDLGYGYTF
>TRBJ2-1|TRBV28|TRBD2|once
TGTGCCAGCAGTTTTAGGGGACTAGCGGGAAGGTATGAGCAGTTCTTC
CASSFRGLAGRYEQFF
>TRBJ2-5|TRBV4-2|TRBD1|NA
TGTGCCAGCAGCCAAGCGCTTCCGGGACAGGGGGCGGAGACCCAGTACTTC
CASSQALPGQGAETQYF
>TRBJ2-2|TRBV11-1|TRBD2|few
TGTGCCAGCAGCCCCCTGGCTAGCGGGGGGGCAGTCACCGGGGAGCTGTTTTTT
CASSPLASGGAVTGELFF
>TRBJ2-3|TRBV11-3|TRBD1|NA
TGTGCCAGCAGCCCTAGCAACCAGGGGGCAGATACGCAGTATTTT
CASSPSNQGADTQYF
>TRBJ2-1|TRBV18|TRBD2|NA
TGTGCCAGCTCTCCAACTAGCGGGGGGACCTACAATGAGCAGTTCTTC
CASSPTSGGTYNEQFF
>TRBJ2-7|TRBV10-3|NA|many
TGTGCCATCAGCAAGGGGACATACTACGAGCAGTACTTC
CAISKGTYYEQYF